The 18 T cell receptor beta chains below all came from one sample that was sequenced in a study of OX40 agonist ivuxolimab in advanced cancers. Repertoires were generated with immunoSEQ multiplex PCR, while TCRdb's copy carries only in-frame clones and drops some. The sample includes approximately 79,000 clones, 85% to 90% of them seen just once. This specimen was CD4+ or CD8+ T cells sorted from blood, taken in a trial of the OX40 agonist ivuxolimab. Receptors were obtained from an adult with an advanced solid tumor such as melanoma, head and neck, liver or kidney cancer.

The J gene is TRBJ1-3, the V gene TRBV7-2, with D unclear. The CDR3 is 11 residues long. The germline gives CDR1 SGHTA, CDR2 FQGNSA. The V end was cut by 8 bases, the J end by 7 bases, with 9 bases between. CDR3 region: CASYGENTIYF. The CDR3 DNA is TGTGCCAGCTATGGGGAGAACACCATATATTTT.

For the CDR3, the DNA is TGTGCCAGCAGCATCTACCACGGGGAGACCCAGTACTTC. Amino acids: CASSIYHGETQYF. V gene TRBV7-2 combines with J gene TRBJ2-5; D gene uncertain. The germline gives CDR1 SGHTA, CDR2 FQGNSA. V was trimmed by 5 bases and J by 5 bases, leaving 12 bases between them. The CDR3 extends over 13 amino acids. Complete variable domain (other parts from reference TRBV7-2 and TRBJ2-5): GAGVSQSPSNKVTEKGKDVELRCDPISGHTALYWYRQSLGQGLEFLIYFQGNSAPDKSGLPSDRFSAERTGGSVSTLTIQRTQQEDSAVYLCASSIYHGETQYFGPGTRLLVL.

The J gene is TRBJ1-1, the V gene TRBV11-2; D gene unclear. With 1 base removed from V and 6 bases from J, the gap between germline ends came to 15 bases. The CDR3 consists of 15 residues. Germline V gene sequence: CDR1 SGHAT, CDR2 FQNNGV. CDR3 protein: CASSLGGHPFAEAFF. DNA of the CDR3: TGTGCCAGCAGCTTAGGGGGTCACCCCTTCGCTGAAGCTTTCTTT.

The chain couples TRBV25-1 to TRBJ1-6; TRBD1 is a possible D gene (5 bases). Germline CDR1 and CDR2: MGHDK and SYGVNS. V shed 6 bases and J shed 4 bases, with 13 bases lying between them. The CDR3 has 15 residues. The CDR3: CASRPQEGYNSPLHF. The DNA for the CDR3 is TGTGCCAGCAGACCCCAGGAGGGGTATAATTCACCCCTCCACTTT.

This chain connects TRBV5-5 to TRBJ2-3; D is possibly TRBD1 or TRBD2 (5 bases each). Germline V gene lookup returns CDR1 SGHKS and CDR2 YYEKEE (reference sequence). The CDR3 has 14 residues. Trimming pared 3 bases from V and 1 base from J, leaving 9 bases between. This CDR3 is CASSWGYGTDTQYF. The CDR3 DNA sequence: TGTGCCAGCAGCTGGGGGTATGGCACAGATACGCAGTATTTT.

The chain is built from TRBV5-1 and TRBJ2-5; TRBD1 aligns across 9 bases. Trimming removed 4 bases from V and 2 bases from J; junction bases left unmatched: 6. The CDR3 loop spans 15 amino acids. Germline V CDR1 and CDR2: SGHRS, YFSETQ. CDR3 sequence reads: CASSGTGGPQETQYF. DNA of the CDR3: TGCGCCAGCAGCGGCACAGGGGGCCCACAAGAGACCCAGTACTTC.

CDR3 DNA sequence: TGTGCCAGCAGCTCCGCGGACTCCTACGAGCAGTACTTC. Its protein is CASSSADSYEQYF. The chain links TRBV5-4 to TRBJ2-7, with D uncertain. This CDR3 contains 13 residues. V was cut by 3 bases and J by 0 bases, with 7 bases left in between. Germline V gives CDR1 SGHNT, CDR2 YYREEE (reference sequence).

The rearrangement joins TRBV18 to TRBJ2-7; 9 positions agree with TRBD2. The CDR3 loop spans 15 amino acids. Germline-derived CDR1 and CDR2 are KGHSH and LQKENI. Trimming took 3 bases from V and 4 from J; bases not matched to a gene: 7. The CDR3 DNA reads as TGTGCCAGCTCACCTCCGGATAGCGGGGGTTACGAGCAGTACTTC. Protein sequence: CASSPPDSGGYEQYF.

V is TRBV5-1 and J is TRBJ1-2; D possibly corresponds to TRBD1 (6 bases). The CDR3 runs to 16 residues. Germline CDR1 reads SGHRS; CDR2 reads YFSETQ. Deletions cut 0 bases from V and 0 bases from J, with 12 bases between. CDR3 region: CASSLDGGIANYGYTF. The CDR3 DNA reads TGCGCCAGCAGCTTGGATGGGGGCATAGCTAACTATGGCTACACCTTC.

The V and J genes are TRBV11-2 and TRBJ1-6; possibly TRBD1 for D (5 bases). With 7 bases removed from V and 7 bases from J, the gap between germline ends came to 14 bases. Germline V gene lookup returns CDR1 SGHAT and CDR2 FQNNGV. This CDR3 spans 14 amino acids. The CDR3 region is CASTQRTSNSPLHF. In DNA, the CDR3 is TGTGCCAGCACCCAAAGGACATCAAATTCACCCCTCCACTTT.

The chain links TRBV5-4 to TRBJ2-1, with D perhaps TRBD2 (5 bases). The CDR3 is 14 amino acids. The V and J ends lost 4 bases and 9 bases respectively, with 17 bases between them. Looked up from germline, CDR1 is SGHNT and CDR2 is YYREEE (reference sequence). CDR3 region: CASSTGVLIGEQFF. In DNA, the CDR3 is TGTGCCAGCAGCACCGGGGTGTTGATCGGTGAGCAGTTCTTC.

The V and J genes are TRBV10-3 and TRBJ1-1; possible D gene TRBD1, 5 bases. Germline CDR1 reads ENHRY; CDR2 reads SYGVKD. The CDR3 contains 13 residues. With 6 bases removed from V and 3 bases from J, the gap between germline ends came to 11 bases. The CDR3, as DNA: TGTGCCATCAGGCCCAGGGCGGACACTGAAGCTTTCTTT. This codes for CAIRPRADTEAFF.

The chain employs TRBV7-2 and TRBJ2-2; D remains ambiguous. The ends were cut back, 1 base at V and 0 bases at J, with 6 bases in the middle. The germline V gene encodes CDR1 SGHTA and CDR2 FQGNSA. This CDR3 region has 15 residues. In DNA, the CDR3 is TGTGCCAGCAGCTTAGACAGCGCGAACACCGGGGAGCTGTTTTTT. Protein sequence: CASSLDSANTGELFF.

V and J are TRBV7-2 and TRBJ1-2; tentatively, D is TRBD1 (6 bases). The length of the CDR3 is 14 residues. In germline, CDR1 is SGHTA, CDR2 FQGNSA. The V end lost 5 bases, the J end lost 4 bases, and 14 bases lay between the germline ends. The DNA of the CDR3 is TGTGCCAGCAGCCCTGAGACAGGTCTCTATGGCTACACCTTC. This translates into CASSPETGLYGYTF.

The V and J genes are TRBV11-3 and TRBJ2-3; D tentatively reads TRBD1 or TRBD2 (5 bases each). CDR3 length equals 15 residues. Germline V gene lookup returns CDR1 SGHNT and CDR2 YENEEA. Trimming removed 3 bases from V and 1 base from J, with 11 bases in between. CDR3: CASSFTGLRTDTQYF. Here the CDR3 DNA reads TGTGCCAGCAGCTTTACGGGGCTTCGCACAGATACGCAGTATTTT.

The chain carries TRBV11-3 and TRBJ2-7, with 8 bases that match TRBD2. Trimming removed 5 bases from V and 3 bases from J; junction bases left unmatched: 9. The CDR3 runs to 15 residues. Germline-derived CDR1 and CDR2 are SGHNT and YENEEA. CDR3: CASSLAGAGHYEQYF. The CDR3 nucleotides read TGTGCCAGCAGCCTAGCGGGCGCGGGCCACTACGAGCAGTACTTC.

The gene calls are TRBV27 and TRBJ2-6; D is possibly TRBD1 (5 bases). CDR1 and CDR2 (germline): MNHEY, SMNVEV (reference sequence). The V end was cut by 4 bases, the J end by 1 base, with 11 bases between. This CDR3 is built from 16 residues. The CDR3 DNA is TGTGCCAGCAGTTCTCAGGGCCAATCTGGGGCCAACGTCCTGACTTTC. Amino acid sequence: CASSSQGQSGANVLTF.

This chain links TRBV19 with TRBJ2-1; 8 bases map to TRBD2. The length of the CDR3 is 14 residues. V lost 6 bases to trimming and J lost 3 bases; unmatched junction nucleotides: 4. From germline, CDR1 is LNHDA and CDR2 SQIVND (reference sequence). CDR3 residues: CASSSSGDYNEQFF. In DNA form, the CDR3 reads TGTGCCAGTAGCAGTAGCGGGGACTACAATGAGCAGTTCTTC.